This T cell receptor beta chain was documented in a study of T cells in tuberculosis. Adolescents were screened for latent TB by skin test and IGRA. Repertoires were generated with immunoSEQ multiplex PCR, while TCRdb's copy carries only in-frame clones and drops some. The sample yields some 30,000 clones, roughly 95% seen once. Sequencing input: PBMCs. This clonotype originated in a donor aged 10-29 years with latent tuberculosis or without tuberculosis infection.

The CDR3 DNA reads as TGTGCCAGCAGCCCCTCCCCCGGCTCCTACAATGAGCAGTTCTTC. It specifies CASSPSPGSYNEQFF. The chain employs TRBV9 and TRBJ2-1; no firm D call. This CDR3 contains 15 residues. In germline, CDR1 is SGDLS, CDR2 YYNGEE. Trimming cost V 4 bases and J 0 bases, with 11 bases left between them.